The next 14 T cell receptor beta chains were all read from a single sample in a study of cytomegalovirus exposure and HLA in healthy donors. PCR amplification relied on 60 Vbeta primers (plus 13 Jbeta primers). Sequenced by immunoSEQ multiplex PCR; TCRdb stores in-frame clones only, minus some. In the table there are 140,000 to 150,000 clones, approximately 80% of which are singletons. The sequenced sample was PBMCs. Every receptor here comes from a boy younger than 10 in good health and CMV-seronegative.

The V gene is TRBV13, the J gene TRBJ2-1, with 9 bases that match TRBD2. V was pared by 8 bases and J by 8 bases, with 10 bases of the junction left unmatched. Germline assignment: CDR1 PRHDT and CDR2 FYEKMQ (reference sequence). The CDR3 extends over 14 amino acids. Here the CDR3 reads CASRVAGGEDEQFF. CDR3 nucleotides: TGTGCCAGCCGCGTGGCGGGGGGGGAGGATGAGCAGTTCTTC. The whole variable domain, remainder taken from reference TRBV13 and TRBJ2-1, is AAGVIQSPRHLIKEKRETATLKCYPIPRHDTVYWYQQGPGQDPQFLISFYEKMQSDKGSIPDRFSAQQFSDYHSELNMSSLELGDSALYFCASRVAGGEDEQFFGPGTRLTVL.

CDR3 region: CASSITWGTGTYEQYF. DNA of the CDR3: TGTGCCAGTAGTATTACGTGGGGGACAGGGACCTACGAGCAGTACTTC. V and J are TRBV19 and TRBJ2-7; 9 bases line up with TRBD1. This CDR3 comprises 16 residues. The junction had 8 bases not matched to a gene; V was cut back by 3 bases and J by 2 bases. Germline V gene lookup returns CDR1 LNHDA and CDR2 SQIVND (reference sequence).

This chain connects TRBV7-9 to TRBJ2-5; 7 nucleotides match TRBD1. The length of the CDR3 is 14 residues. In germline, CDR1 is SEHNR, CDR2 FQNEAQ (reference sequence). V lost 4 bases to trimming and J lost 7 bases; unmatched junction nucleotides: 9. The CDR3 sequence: CASSSPTGSWTQYF. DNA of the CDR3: TGTGCCAGCAGCTCCCCGACAGGGTCATGGACCCAGTACTTC. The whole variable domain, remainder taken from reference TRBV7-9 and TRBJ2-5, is DTGVSQNPRHKITKRGQNVTFRCDPISEHNRLYWYRQTLGQGPEFLTYFQNEAQLEKSRLLSDRFSAERPKGSFSTLEIQRTEQGDSAMYLCASSSPTGSWTQYFGPGTRLLVL.

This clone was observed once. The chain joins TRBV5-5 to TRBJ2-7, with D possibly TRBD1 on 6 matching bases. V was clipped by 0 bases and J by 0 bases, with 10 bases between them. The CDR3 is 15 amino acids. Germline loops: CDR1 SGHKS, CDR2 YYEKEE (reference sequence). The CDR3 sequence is CASSLGQGSSYEQYF. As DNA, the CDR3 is TGTGCCAGCAGCTTGGGGCAGGGGAGCTCCTACGAGCAGTACTTC.

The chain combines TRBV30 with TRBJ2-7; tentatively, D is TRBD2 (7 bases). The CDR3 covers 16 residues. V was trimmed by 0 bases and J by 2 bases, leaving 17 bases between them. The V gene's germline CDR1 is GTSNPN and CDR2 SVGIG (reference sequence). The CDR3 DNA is TGTGCCTGGAGTGTAGATTGGGGGGGCCCAACCTACGAGCAGTACTTC. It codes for CAWSVDWGGPTYEQYF.

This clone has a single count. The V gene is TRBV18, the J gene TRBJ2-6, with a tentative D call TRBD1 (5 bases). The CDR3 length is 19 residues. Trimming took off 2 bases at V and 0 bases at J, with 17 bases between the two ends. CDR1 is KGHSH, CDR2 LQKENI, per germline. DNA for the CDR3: TGTGCCAGCTCACCATTAGTAAGGGGCTTGTCCTCTGGGGCCAACGTCCTGACTTTC. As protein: CASSPLVRGLSSGANVLTF.

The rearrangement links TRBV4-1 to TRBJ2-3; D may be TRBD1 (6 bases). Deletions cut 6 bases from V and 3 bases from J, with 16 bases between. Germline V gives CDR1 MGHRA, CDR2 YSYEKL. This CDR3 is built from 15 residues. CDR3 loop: CASRNRDGLTDTQYF. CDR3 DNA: TGCGCCAGCAGGAACAGGGATGGGTTGACAGATACGCAGTATTTT.

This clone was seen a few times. DNA for the CDR3: TGTGCCAGCAGCTTAGTGGAAACAGATCGGCAGTTCTTC. The encoded protein is CASSLVETDRQFF. This chain links TRBV7-2 with TRBJ2-1; no clear D. Per germline, CDR1 SGHTA and CDR2 FQGNSA. The CDR3 has 13 amino acids. The ends were cut back, 1 base at V and 12 bases at J, with 13 bases in the middle.

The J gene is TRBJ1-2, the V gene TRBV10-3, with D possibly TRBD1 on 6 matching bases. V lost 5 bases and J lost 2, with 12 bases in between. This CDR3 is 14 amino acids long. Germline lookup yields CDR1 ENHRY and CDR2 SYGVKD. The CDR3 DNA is TGTGCCATCAGTAACAGGGAGGGAAACTATGGCTACACCTTC. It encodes CAISNREGNYGYTF.

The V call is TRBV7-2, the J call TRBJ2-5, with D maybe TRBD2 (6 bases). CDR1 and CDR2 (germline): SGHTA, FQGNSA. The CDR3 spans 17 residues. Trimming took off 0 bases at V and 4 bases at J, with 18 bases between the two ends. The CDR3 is CASSLAGTAAGGETQYF. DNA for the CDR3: TGTGCCAGCAGCTTAGCTGGTACAGCTGCCGGGGGAGAGACCCAGTACTTC.

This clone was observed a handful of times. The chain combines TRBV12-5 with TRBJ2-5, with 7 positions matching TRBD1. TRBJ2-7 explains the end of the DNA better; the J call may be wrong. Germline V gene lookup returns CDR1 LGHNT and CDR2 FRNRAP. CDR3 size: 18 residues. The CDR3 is CASGLVLGTQGTSYEQYF. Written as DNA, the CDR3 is TGTGCTAGTGGTTTGGTACTGGGGACACAGGGGACAAGCTACGAGCAGTACTTC.

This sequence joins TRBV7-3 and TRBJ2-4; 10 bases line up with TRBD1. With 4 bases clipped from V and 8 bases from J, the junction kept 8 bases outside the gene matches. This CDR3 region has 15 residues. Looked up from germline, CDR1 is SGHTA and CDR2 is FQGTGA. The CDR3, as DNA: TGTGCCAGCAGCTCCTCCGGGACAGGGGCAGACATTCAGTACTTC. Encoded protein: CASSSSGTGADIQYF.

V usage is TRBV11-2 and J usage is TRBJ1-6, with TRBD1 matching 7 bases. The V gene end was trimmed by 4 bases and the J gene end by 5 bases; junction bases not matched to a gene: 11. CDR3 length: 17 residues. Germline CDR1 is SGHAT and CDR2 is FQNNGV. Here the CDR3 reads CASSSNKHTGDNSPLHF. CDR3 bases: TGTGCCAGCAGCTCTAATAAGCATACAGGGGATAATTCACCCCTCCACTTT.

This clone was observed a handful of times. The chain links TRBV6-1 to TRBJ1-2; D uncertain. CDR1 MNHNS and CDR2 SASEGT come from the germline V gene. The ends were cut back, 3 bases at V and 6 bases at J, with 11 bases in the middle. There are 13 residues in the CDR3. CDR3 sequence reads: CASSESFLDGYTF. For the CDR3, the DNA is TGTGCCAGCAGTGAGTCTTTCTTAGATGGCTACACCTTC.